Listed below are T cell receptor beta chains from one sample, sequenced in a study of blood T cell repertoires in COVID-19. Profiled with immunoSEQ multiplex PCR; TCRdb holds only in-frame clones, not every one. The repertoire has about half a million clones, 80% to 90% of them found once; the top ten carry roughly 0.9%. The sample comprised peripheral blood. These receptors were taken from a man between 18 and 35 years old with COVID-19, enrolled during active disease. Each CDR3 is given with its conserved first and last residue. D genes are given only for firm matches. The size of a clone is reported for some rows only, either as once, few or many, or as a class for expanded clones.

cdr3_length | j_call | d_call | v_call | clone_size | cdr3_nt | cdr3_aa
14 | TRBJ2-1 | NA | TRBV7-8 | NA | TGTGCCAGCAGCTTAGCTATCTGGGCGGGTGAGCAGTTCTTC | CASSLAIWAGEQFF
14 | TRBJ1-4 | NA | TRBV2 | once | TGTGCCAGCAAAATACAGGCCCCTAATGAAAAACTGTTTTTT | CASKIQAPNEKLFF
15 | TRBJ1-2 | NA | TRBV5-5 | NA | TGTGCCAGCAGCCCCGGTGCGGGCGGAGGGTATGGCTACACCTTC | CASSPGAGGGYGYTF
13 | TRBJ1-2 | NA | TRBV19 | NA | TGTGCCAGTAGTCCGGGGTTAGGGTATGGCTACACCTTC | CASSPGLGYGYTF
14 | TRBJ2-6 | NA | TRBV29-1 | NA | TGCAGCGTTGAATTCCCCACTGGGGCCAACGTCCTGACTTTC | CSVEFPTGANVLTF
18 | TRBJ2-7 | TRBD1 | TRBV5-6 | NA | TGTGCCAGCAGCGGTTGGGGAACAGGACAGGGCGGGTCCTACGAGCAGTACTTC | CASSGWGTGQGGSYEQYF
14 | TRBJ1-2 | NA | TRBV5-5 | NA | TGTGCCAGCAGCCCTCTTGGACAAAGGGATGGCTACACCTTC | CASSPLGQRDGYTF
15 | TRBJ1-2 | NA | TRBV21-1 | once | TGTGCCAGCAGCCTACGGACAAAAACGGACTATGGCTACACCTTC | CASSLRTKTDYGYTF
14 | TRBJ2-7 | NA | TRBV11-2 | few | TGTGCCAGCAGCCTCGGACTGAGCTCCTACGAGCAGTACTTC | CASSLGLSSYEQYF
17 | TRBJ2-1 | NA | TRBV5-8 | NA | TGTGCCAGCAGCTTGAAATTACTACGAGATCGGGGCAATGAGCAGTTCTTC | CASSLKLLRDRGNEQFF
15 | TRBJ2-5 | NA | TRBV10-1 | NA | TGCGCCAGCAGTGATACAGGGAGTCTGGTGGAGACCCAGTACTTC | CASSDTGSLVETQYF
13 | TRBJ2-7 | NA | TRBV7-2 | NA | TGTGCCAGCAGCTTAGGCCCCTCGGGCGAGCAGTACTTC | CASSLGPSGEQYF
13 | TRBJ1-5 | NA | TRBV6-5 | few | TGTGCCAGCAGCCAGGTCGATAATCAGCCCCAGCATTTT | CASSQVDNQPQHF
14 | TRBJ2-1 | TRBD2 | TRBV30 | NA | TGTGCCTGGAGGACTAGCGGGACGGACAATGAGCAGTTCTTC | CAWRTSGTDNEQFF
13 | TRBJ2-4 | TRBD2 | TRBV5-5 | NA | TGTGCCAGCAGCTTGCGTGGGGGGGACATTCAGTACTTC | CASSLRGGDIQYF
15 | TRBJ2-7 | TRBD1 | TRBV5-4 | once | TGTGCCAGCAGCCCCCTACCCCGGACAGGCTACGAGCAGTACTTC | CASSPLPRTGYEQYF
16 | TRBJ2-4 | NA | TRBV11-2 | NA | TGTGCCAGCAGCTTATGGTCCGGGGAAGCCAAAAACATTCAGTACTTC | CASSLWSGEAKNIQYF
14 | TRBJ1-2 | NA | TRBV7-8 | NA | TGTGCCAGCAGCTTTCAGGCCCCGAACTATGGCTACACCTTC | CASSFQAPNYGYTF
13 | TRBJ2-1 | NA | TRBV6-6 | NA | TGTGCCAGCAGTTACTTCGATAGCAATGAGCAGTTCTTC | CASSYFDSNEQFF
12 | TRBJ1-1 | NA | TRBV10-3 | once | TGTGCCATCAGTGGGGAGGGCACTGAAGCTTTCTTT | CAISGEGTEAFF
14 | TRBJ2-7 | TRBD1 | TRBV19 | NA | TGTGCCAGTAGCCCCGCGGACAGGTTCTACGAGCAGTACTTC | CASSPADRFYEQYF
14 | TRBJ2-4 | NA | TRBV5-4 | NA | TGTGCCAGCAGCTTGTATCTAGCCAAAAACATTCAGTACTTC | CASSLYLAKNIQYF
15 | TRBJ2-5 | NA | TRBV4-1 | NA | TGCGCCAGCAGCCGGGGTGCGGGGTCAGGGGAGACCCAGTACTTC | CASSRGAGSGETQYF
11 | TRBJ2-7 | NA | TRBV20-1 | NA | TGCAGTGTTCCGGGTGTTTACGAGCAGTACTTC | CSVPGVYEQYF
14 | TRBJ1-1 | NA | TRBV2 | NA | TGTGCCAGCAGTGTACAGGGAGGGGCGTTCGAAGCTTTCTTT | CASSVQGGAFEAFF
15 | TRBJ2-7 | TRBD1 | TRBV10-3 | once | TGTGCCATCACCGACCCGGGACAGGGTTCTTACGAGCAGTACTTC | CAITDPGQGSYEQYF
13 | TRBJ1-2 | TRBD1 | TRBV5-4 | NA | TGTGCCAGCAGCCTGGGACAGGGGGATGGCTACACCTTC | CASSLGQGDGYTF
15 | TRBJ2-3 | NA | TRBV5-6 | NA | TGTGCCAGCAGTGAACTAGCTTTTCTCACAGATACGCAGTATTTT | CASSELAFLTDTQYF
15 | TRBJ2-7 | TRBD1 | TRBV11-3 | once | TGTGCCAGCAGCGTAATCGGGGACAGGCCCTACGAGCAGTACTTC | CASSVIGDRPYEQYF
14 | TRBJ1-4 | NA | TRBV19 | NA | TGTGCCAGTAGTAGATTACGACATAATGAAAAACTGTTTTTT | CASSRLRHNEKLFF
16 | TRBJ2-7 | TRBD1 | TRBV7-9 | NA | TGTGCCAGCAGATCCGCCGGGACAGGGAGCTCCTACGAGCAGTACTTC | CASRSAGTGSSYEQYF
15 | TRBJ2-7 | NA | TRBV6-6 | NA | TGTGCCAGCAGTCCTCCCGGCGGCAGTTCCTACGAGCAGTACTTC | CASSPPGGSSYEQYF
14 | TRBJ2-3 | TRBD1 | TRBV11-2 | NA | TGTGCCAGCAGCTTAGGTTATATAGGGGGCTCGGTGTATTTT | CASSLGYIGGSVYF
16 | TRBJ1-5 | TRBD1 | TRBV7-2 | NA | TGTGCCAGCAGCCGGACAGGGGGCGGAGGCAATCAGCCCCAGCATTTT | CASSRTGGGGNQPQHF